The T cell receptor beta chain under discussion was sequenced for a study of human T cells and chemical hapten exposure. TCRdb re-derived calls from the 5' RACE reads in MiXCR, one entry per CDR3 protein. The sample has approximately 150,000 distinct CDR3 sequences; around 4% are singletons. Extraction yielded total RNA from whole blood (unfractionated). This clonotype was sampled from a female donor in good health.

CDR3 DNA: TGCAGTGCTAACGGCGCAGACCTGAACACCGGGGAGCTGTTTTTT. It is translated as CSANGADLNTGELFF. This sequence joins TRBV20-1 and TRBJ2-2; D unclear. The CDR3 contains 15 residues. Trimming cost V 4 bases and J 1 base, with 13 bases left between them. CDR1 and CDR2 (germline): DFQATT, SNEGSKA (reference sequence).